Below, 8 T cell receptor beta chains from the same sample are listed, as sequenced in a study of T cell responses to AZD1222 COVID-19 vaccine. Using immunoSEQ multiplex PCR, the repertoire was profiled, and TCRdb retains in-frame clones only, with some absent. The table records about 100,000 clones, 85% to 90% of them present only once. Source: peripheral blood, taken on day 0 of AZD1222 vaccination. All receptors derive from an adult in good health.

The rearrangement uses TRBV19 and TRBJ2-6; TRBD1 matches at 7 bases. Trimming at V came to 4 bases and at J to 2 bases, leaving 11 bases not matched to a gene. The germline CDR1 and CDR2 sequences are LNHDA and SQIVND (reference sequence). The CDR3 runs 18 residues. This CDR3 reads CASSKRQGAVAGANVLTF. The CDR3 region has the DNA TGTGCCAGTAGTAAGAGACAGGGAGCAGTCGCTGGGGCCAACGTCCTGACTTTC.

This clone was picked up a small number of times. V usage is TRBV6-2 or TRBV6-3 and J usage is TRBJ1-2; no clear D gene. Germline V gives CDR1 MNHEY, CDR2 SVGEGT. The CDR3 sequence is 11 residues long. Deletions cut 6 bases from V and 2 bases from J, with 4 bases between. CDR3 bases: TGTGCCAGCAGCCCAAACTATGGCTACACCTTC. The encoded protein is CASSPNYGYTF.

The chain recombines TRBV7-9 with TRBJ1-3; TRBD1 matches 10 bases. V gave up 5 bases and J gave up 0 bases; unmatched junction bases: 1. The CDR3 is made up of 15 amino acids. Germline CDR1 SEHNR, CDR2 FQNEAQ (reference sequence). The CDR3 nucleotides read TGTGCCAGCAGCCGGACAGGGGGCTCTGGAAACACCATATATTTT. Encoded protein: CASSRTGGSGNTIYF.

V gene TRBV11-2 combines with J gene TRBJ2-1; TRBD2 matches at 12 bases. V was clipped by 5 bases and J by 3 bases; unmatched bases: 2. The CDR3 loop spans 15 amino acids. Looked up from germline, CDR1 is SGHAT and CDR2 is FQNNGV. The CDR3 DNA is TGTGCCAGCAGCCGGACTAGCGGGGACTACAATGAGCAGTTCTTC. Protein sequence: CASSRTSGDYNEQFF.

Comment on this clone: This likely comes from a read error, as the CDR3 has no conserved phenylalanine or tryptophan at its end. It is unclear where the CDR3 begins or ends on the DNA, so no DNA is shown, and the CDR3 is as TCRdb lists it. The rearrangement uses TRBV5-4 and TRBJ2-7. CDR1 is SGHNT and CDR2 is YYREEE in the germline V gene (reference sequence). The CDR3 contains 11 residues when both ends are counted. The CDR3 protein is CASSLGRIAVI.

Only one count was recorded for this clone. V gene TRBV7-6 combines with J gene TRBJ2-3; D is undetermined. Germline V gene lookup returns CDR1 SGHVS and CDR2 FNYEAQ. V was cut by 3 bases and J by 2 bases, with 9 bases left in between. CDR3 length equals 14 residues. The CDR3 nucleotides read TGTGCCAGCAGCTTGGTTCAGTTCACAGATACGCAGTATTTT. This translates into CASSLVQFTDTQYF.

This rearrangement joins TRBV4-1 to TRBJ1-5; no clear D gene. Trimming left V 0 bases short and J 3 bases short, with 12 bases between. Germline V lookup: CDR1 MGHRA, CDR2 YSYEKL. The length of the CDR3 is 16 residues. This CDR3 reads CASSQDGGRPNQPQHF. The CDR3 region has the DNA TGCGCCAGCAGCCAAGATGGTGGCAGACCCAATCAGCCCCAGCATTTT.

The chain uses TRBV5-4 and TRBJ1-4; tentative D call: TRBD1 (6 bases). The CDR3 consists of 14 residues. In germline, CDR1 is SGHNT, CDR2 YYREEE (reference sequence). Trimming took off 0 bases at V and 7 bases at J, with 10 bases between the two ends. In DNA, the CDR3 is TGTGCCAGCAGCTTGGCTGGGGGCGGTGAAAAACTGTTTTTT. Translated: CASSLAGGGEKLFF.